Reported below is one T cell receptor beta chain. Losses at the gene ends were 4 bases for V and 4 bases for J; bases not matched to a gene: 4. The length of the CDR3 is 13 residues. From germline, CDR1 is SGHRS and CDR2 YFSETQ. The sample comes from a study of shared clonotypes between healthy human individuals. Method: immunoSEQ multiplex PCR; TCRdb's copy keeps in-frame clones and lacks some. The sample records millions of clones, roughly 95% being singletons. The specimen was naive CD4+ T cells sorted from blood. Subset here: CD45RA+ positively selected. V gene TRBV5-1 combines with J gene TRBJ2-7, with 8 nucleotides matching TRBD1. The TCR sequence derives from a man between 18 and 29 years old in good health. CDR3 DNA: TGCGCCAGCAGCGGGCAGGGGGCTTACGAGCAGTACTTC. Protein: CASSGQGAYEQYF.